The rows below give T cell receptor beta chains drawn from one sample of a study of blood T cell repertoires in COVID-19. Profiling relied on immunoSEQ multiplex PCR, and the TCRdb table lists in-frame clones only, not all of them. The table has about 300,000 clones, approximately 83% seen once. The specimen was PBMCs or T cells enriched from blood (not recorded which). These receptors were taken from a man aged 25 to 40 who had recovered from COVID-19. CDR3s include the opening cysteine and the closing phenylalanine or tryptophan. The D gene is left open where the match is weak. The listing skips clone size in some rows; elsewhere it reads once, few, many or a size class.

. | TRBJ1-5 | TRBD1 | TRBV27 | TGTGCCAGCAGTATTGGACAGGGCAATCAGCCCCAGCATTTT | CASSIGQGNQPQHF
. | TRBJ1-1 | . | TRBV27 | TGTGCCAGCAGTTTATCCCCTCCCTCAGGGTCCAACACTGAAGCTTTCTTT | CASSLSPPSGSNTEAFF
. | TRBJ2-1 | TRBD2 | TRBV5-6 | TGTGCCAGCAGCTGGGGGACTAGCGGGGGACATGAGCAGTTCTTC | CASSWGTSGGHEQFF
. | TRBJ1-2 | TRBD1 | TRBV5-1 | TGCGCCAGCAGCCCGGGACAGGTCTTTGGCTATGGCTACACCTTC | CASSPGQVFGYGYTF
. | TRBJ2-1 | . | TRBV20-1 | TGCAGTGGGGTCGAGGGAGGTGAGCAGTTCTTC | CSGVEGGEQFF
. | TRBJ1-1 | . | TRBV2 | TGTGCCAGCAAGAACCTATACACTGAAGCTTTCTTT | CASKNLYTEAFF
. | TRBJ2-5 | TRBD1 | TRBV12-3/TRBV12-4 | TGTGCCAGCAGTTTGGACAGGAGTGACCAGTACTTC | CASSLDRSDQYF
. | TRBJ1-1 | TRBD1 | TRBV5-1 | TGCGCCAGCAGCTCCCTCGACAGGGGGGAAGCTTTCTTT | CASSSLDRGEAFF
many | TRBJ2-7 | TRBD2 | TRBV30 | TGTGCCTGGACGCTACCGCCTAGACTAGCGGCTACCTACGAGCAGTACTTC | CAWTLPPRLAATYEQYF
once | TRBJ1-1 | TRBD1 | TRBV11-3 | TGTGCCAGCAGCCGCAACAGGGGTGACACTGAAGCTTTCTTT | CASSRNRGDTEAFF
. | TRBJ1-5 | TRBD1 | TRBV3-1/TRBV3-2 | TGTGCCAGCAGCCAAACCGGGACAGGGTCCCCTTTTGCCCAGCATTTT | CASSQTGTGSPFAQHF
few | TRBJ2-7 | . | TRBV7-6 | TGTGCCAGCAGCCCCAAAGCGGGTGCCTCCTACGAGCAGTACTTC | CASSPKAGASYEQYF
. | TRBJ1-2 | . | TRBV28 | TGTGCCAGCAGTTTCCGGGGTGGCTACACCTTC | CASSFRGGYTF
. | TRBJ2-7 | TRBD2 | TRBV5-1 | TGCGCCAGCAGCTTTGCCGGGCCCGGGAGGGACGAGCAGTACTTC | CASSFAGPGRDEQYF
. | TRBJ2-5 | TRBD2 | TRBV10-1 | TGCGCCAGCAGTGATGGACTAGCGGGGATCGAGACCCAGTACTTC | CASSDGLAGIETQYF
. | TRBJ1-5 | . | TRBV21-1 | TGTGCCAGCGTCCGGGACTATAGCAATCAGCCCCAGCATTTT | CASVRDYSNQPQHF
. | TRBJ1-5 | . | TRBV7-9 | TGTGCCAGCAGCTTATCAGGGGGCAATCAGCCCCAGCATTTT | CASSLSGGNQPQHF
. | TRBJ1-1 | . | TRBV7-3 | TGTGCCAGCAGCATAGACCGGGACACTGAAGCTTTCTTT | CASSIDRDTEAFF
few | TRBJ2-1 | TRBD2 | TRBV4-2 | TGTGCCAGCAGCCAAGAAGCGGGGGGGCTTAGCGTTGTGCAGTTCTTC | CASSQEAGGLSVVQFF
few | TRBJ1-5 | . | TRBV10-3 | TGTGCCATCAGTGATGCCAGAACCAATCAGCCCCAGCATTTT | CAISDARTNQPQHF
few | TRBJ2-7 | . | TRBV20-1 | TGCAGTGCTAGCGGGGCCTACGAGCAGTACTTC | CSASGAYEQYF
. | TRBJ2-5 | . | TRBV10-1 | TGCGCCAGCAGTGAGTCATCTAGAGAGGGAACCCAAGAGACCCAGTACTTC | CASSESSREGTQETQYF
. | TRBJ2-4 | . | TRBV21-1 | TGTGCCAGCAGCACGGAGGGGACAGGGAGAGGTCGGAACATTCAGTACTTC | CASSTEGTGRGRNIQYF
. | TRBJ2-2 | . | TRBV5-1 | TGCGCCAGCAGCTTGGCGGCGGGGCCGGGCACCGGGGAGCTGTTTTTT | CASSLAAGPGTGELFF
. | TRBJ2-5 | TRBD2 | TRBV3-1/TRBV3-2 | TGTGCCAGCAGTCCTAGCGGGGGGAACCAAGAGACCCAGTACTTC | CASSPSGGNQETQYF
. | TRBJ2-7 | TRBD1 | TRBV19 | TGTGCCAGTAGTATTCTCGGGACAGGGGGCTACGAGCAGTACTTC | CASSILGTGGYEQYF
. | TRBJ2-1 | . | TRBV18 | TGTGCCAGCTCACTAGACAGTAGCTCCTACAATGAGCAGTTCTTC | CASSLDSSSYNEQFF
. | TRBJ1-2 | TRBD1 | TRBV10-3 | TGTGCCATCAGGGAAGACAGGGTGCGGGGCTACACCTTC | CAIREDRVRGYTF
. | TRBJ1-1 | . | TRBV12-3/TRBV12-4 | TGTGCCAGCAGTTCGAACTATGGAGCTTTCTTT | CASSSNYGAFF
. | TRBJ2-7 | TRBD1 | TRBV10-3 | TGTGCCATCAGTGAGATACGGGACAGTATTTACGAGCAGTACTTC | CAISEIRDSIYEQYF
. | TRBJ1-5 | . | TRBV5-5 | TGTGCCAGCAGCTTGACACAGTTAAGCAATCAGCCCCAGCATTTT | CASSLTQLSNQPQHF
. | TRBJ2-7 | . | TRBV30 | TGTGCCTGGTATCTCGGGGGTCCTACCTACGAGCAGTACTTC | CAWYLGGPTYEQYF
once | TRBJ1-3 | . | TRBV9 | TGTGCCAGCAGCGTAGGGGCGGGGGCCTCTGGAAACACCATATATTTT | CASSVGAGASGNTIYF
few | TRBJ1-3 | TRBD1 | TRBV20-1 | TGCAGTGCTAGTTTCAGGGGGCCTGGAAACACCATATATTTT | CSASFRGPGNTIYF
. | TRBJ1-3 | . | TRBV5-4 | TGTGCCAGCAGCCCTGGAGGGGGAGGGTGGGCCTCTGGAAACACCATATATTTT | CASSPGGGGWASGNTIYF